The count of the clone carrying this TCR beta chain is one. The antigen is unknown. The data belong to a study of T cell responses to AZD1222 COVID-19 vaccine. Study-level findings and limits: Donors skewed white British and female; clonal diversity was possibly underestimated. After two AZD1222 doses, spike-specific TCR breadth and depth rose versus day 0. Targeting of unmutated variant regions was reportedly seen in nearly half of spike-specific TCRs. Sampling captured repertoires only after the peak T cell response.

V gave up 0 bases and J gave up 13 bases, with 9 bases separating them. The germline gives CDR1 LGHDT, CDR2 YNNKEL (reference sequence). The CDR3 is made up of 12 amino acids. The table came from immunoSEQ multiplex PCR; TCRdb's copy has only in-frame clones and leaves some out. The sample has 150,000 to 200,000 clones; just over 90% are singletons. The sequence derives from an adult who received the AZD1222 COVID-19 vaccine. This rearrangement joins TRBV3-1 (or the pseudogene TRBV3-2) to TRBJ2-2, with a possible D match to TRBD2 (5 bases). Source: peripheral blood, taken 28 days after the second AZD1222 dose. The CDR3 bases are TGTGCCAGCAGCCAAGACCTAGGAGGGCTGTTTTTT. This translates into CASSQDLGGLFF.